These 20 T cell receptor beta chains were all obtained from the same sample, sequenced in a study of PD-1 blockade in classical Hodgkin lymphoma. Here immunoSEQ multiplex PCR was the method, and the copy in TCRdb shows in-frame clones only, minus some. The data show some 28,000 clones, approximately 89% seen once. Time point described: newly diagnosed, previously untreated cHL patient sample. Sequencing was carried out using peripheral blood mononuclear cells (PBMCs). The source is a human donor with classical Hodgkin lymphoma.

This chain joins TRBV18 and TRBJ2-7; the D is unclear. V lost 1 base and J lost 3, with 7 bases in between. Germline values: CDR1 KGHSH, CDR2 LQKENI. The CDR3 consists of 13 residues. The CDR3 bases are TGTGCCAGCTCACCACAGGAGCTCTACGAGCAGTACTTC. It is translated as CASSPQELYEQYF.

The CDR3: CASSDGRNSPLHF. The CDR3 DNA reads TGTGCCAGCAGTGATGGAAGGAATTCACCCCTCCACTTT. The V and J genes are TRBV6-4 and TRBJ1-6; D is undetermined. The ends were cut back, 3 bases at V and 7 bases at J, with 7 bases in the middle. Germline-derived CDR1 and CDR2 are MRHNA and SNTAGT. The CDR3 has 13 amino acids.

The chain carries TRBV11-2 and TRBJ2-2; maybe TRBD2 (6 bases). The V gene's germline CDR1 is SGHAT and CDR2 FQNNGV. The germline V and J ends were trimmed by 5 bases and 1 base, with 14 bases remaining between them. CDR3 size: 16 residues. The CDR3: CASSTGAYLNTGELFF. The CDR3 nucleotides are TGTGCCAGCAGCACGGGAGCGTACCTGAACACCGGGGAGCTGTTTTTT.

This clone was seen a handful of times. The chain couples TRBV4-1 to TRBJ2-3; no firm D call. The V end lost 4 bases, the J end lost 4 bases, and 9 bases lay between the germline ends. The CDR3 is 13 residues long. Germline CDR1 reads MGHRA; CDR2 reads YSYEKL. The CDR3 region is CASSPGVSDTQYF. CDR3 coding DNA: TGCGCCAGCAGCCCCGGAGTGTCAGATACGCAGTATTTT.

This chain uses TRBV18 with TRBJ2-3; D is unresolved. The V and J ends lost 4 bases and 4 bases respectively, with 15 bases between them. The germline gives CDR1 KGHSH, CDR2 LQKENI. CDR3 length: 15 residues. The CDR3 region has the DNA TGTGCCAGCTCACTATCGCTTAACCGGGCAGATACGCAGTATTTT. Translated: CASSLSLNRADTQYF.

Remarks on this clone: This specimen includes other DNA sequences encoding the same CDR3. CDR3 residues: CASSLEGLVSEAFF. The CDR3 region has the DNA TGCGCCAGCAGCTTGGAAGGCCTAGTGTCTGAAGCTTTCTTT. The chain couples TRBV5-1 to TRBJ1-1; D ambiguous. This CDR3 spans 14 amino acids. The V end was cut by 0 bases, the J end by 6 bases, with 12 bases between. The germline V gene encodes CDR1 SGHRS and CDR2 YFSETQ.

The chain has TRBV28 and TRBJ2-5; D remains unclear. The CDR3 length is 14 residues. Germline V gene sequence: CDR1 MDHEN, CDR2 SYDVKM. The V end lost 2 bases, the J end lost 1 base, and 8 bases lay between the germline ends. The CDR3 here is CASSLGQSQETQYF. In nucleotides, the CDR3 is TGTGCCAGCAGTTTAGGGCAGTCCCAAGAGACCCAGTACTTC.

The chain couples TRBV28 to TRBJ2-7, with D maybe TRBD2 (5 bases). V lost 5 bases to trimming and J lost 3 bases, with 17 bases between them. Per germline, CDR1 MDHEN and CDR2 SYDVKM. The CDR3 is 15 residues long. The CDR3 protein is CASSVSSTGFYEQYF. CDR3 bases: TGTGCCAGCAGTGTCAGTTCCACGGGGTTCTACGAGCAGTACTTC.

The chain is built from TRBV23-1 and TRBJ2-3; 13 nucleotides align to TRBD2. TRBV23-1 carries the ORF label, with uncertain function. The CDR3 loop spans 20 amino acids. The ends lost 8 bases at V and 1 base at J; junction bases unmatched: 18. CDR3 region: CASSRKKTGLAGSRTDTQYF. The DNA for the CDR3 is TGCGCCAGCTCCCGAAAAAAGACGGGACTAGCGGGAAGTCGCACAGATACGCAGTATTTT.

The V call is TRBV6-1, the J call TRBJ2-3; maybe TRBD1 (5 bases). Trimming left V 5 bases short and J 2 bases short, with 11 bases between. There are 14 residues in the CDR3. Germline loops: CDR1 MNHNS, CDR2 SASEGT. The DNA of the CDR3 is TGTGCCAGCAGTCGTGACAGAAACACAGATACGCAGTATTTT. Protein: CASSRDRNTDTQYF.

The V call is TRBV21-1, the J call TRBJ2-2; the D call TRBD2 from the table was never checked on the DNA. TRBV21-1 is tagged as a pseudogene. This CDR3 has 15 amino acids. The CDR3 spells CASPEDREPTGELFF. CDR3 in DNA: TGTGCCAGCCCCGAGGATCGTGAACCCACCGGGGAGCTGTTTTTT.

The rearrangement uses TRBV10-3 and TRBJ2-3; D ambiguous. The germline V and J ends were trimmed by 4 bases and 1 base, with 9 bases remaining between them. Per the germline V gene, CDR1 is ENHRY and CDR2 is SYGVKD. The CDR3 has 14 amino acids. This chain's CDR3 is CAISGDFRTDTQYF. CDR3 nucleotides: TGTGCCATCAGTGGAGACTTTCGCACAGATACGCAGTATTTT.

This CDR3 is CASSGITDTQYF. The CDR3 DNA sequence: TGTGCCAGCTCGGGCATCACAGATACGCAGTATTTT. The rearrangement joins TRBV14 to TRBJ2-3; D remains unclear. CDR3 length: 12 amino acids. Germline V gene data show CDR1 as SGHDN and CDR2 as FVKESK. Trimming shortened V by 8 bases and J by 2 bases, and 8 bases separated the two germline ends.

This chain links TRBV7-2 with TRBJ2-3; the D is unclear. The CDR3 contains 13 residues. CDR1 is SGHTA, CDR2 FQGNSA, per germline. The V and J ends lost 1 base and 5 bases respectively, with 7 bases between them. This CDR3 is CASSLGRGDTQYF. CDR3 nucleotide sequence: TGTGCCAGCAGCTTAGGACGAGGAGATACGCAGTATTTT.

This sequence joins TRBV29-1 and TRBJ1-2; 8 positions match TRBD1. The trim removed 4 bases at V and 8 bases at J, leaving 9 bases unmatched. Germline assignment: CDR1 SQVTM and CDR2 ANQGSEA. There are 13 residues in the CDR3. CDR3 DNA sequence: TGCAGCGTTGGGACAGGGACAGGTCTAGGCTACACCTTC. Residues: CSVGTGTGLGYTF.

The chain employs TRBV9 and TRBJ2-3; D may match TRBD1 or TRBD2 (6 bases each). The V and J ends lost 3 bases and 4 bases respectively, with 21 bases between them. The CDR3 spans 17 residues. The germline V gene encodes CDR1 SGDLS and CDR2 YYNGEE. CDR3 sequence (DNA): TGTGCCAGCAGCGACAGTACGTCTGGGGGGCGGGCAGATACGCAGTATTTT. Protein: CASSDSTSGGRADTQYF.

The V and J genes are TRBV6-6 and TRBJ2-5; D unclear. Looked up from germline, CDR1 is MNHNY and CDR2 is SVGAGI (reference sequence). The V gene lost 10 bases and the J gene lost 7 bases, with 10 bases spanning the gap. This CDR3 has 10 amino acids. CDR3 nucleotide sequence: TGTGCCACTTCGTCCGGGACCCAGTACTTC. Its translation: CATSSGTQYF.

The chain couples TRBV6-5 to TRBJ2-7; TRBD1 agrees at 7 bases. Germline V gene data show CDR1 as MNHEY and CDR2 as SVGAGI. The CDR3 totals 13 residues. V was pared by 6 bases and J by 3 bases, with 5 bases of the junction left unmatched. The CDR3 reads CASRSTGLYEQYF. CDR3 nucleotide sequence: TGTGCCAGCAGATCGACAGGGCTCTACGAGCAGTACTTC.

The table lists this clone with a few counts. The rearrangement links TRBV7-2 to TRBJ1-4; D gene uncertain. V gave up 2 bases and J gave up 4 bases, with 11 bases separating them. Germline V gene data show CDR1 as SGHTA and CDR2 as FQGNSA. CDR3 size: 15 residues. The CDR3 coding sequence is TGTGCCAGCAGCTTATTCTCCGGCCTTAATGAAAAACTGTTTTTT. Translating it yields CASSLFSGLNEKLFF. The full variable domain, completed using reference TRBV7-2 and TRBJ1-4, is GAGVSQSPSNKVTEKGKDVELRCDPISGHTALYWYRQSLGQGLEFLIYFQGNSAPDKSGLPSDRFSAERTGGSVSTLTIQRTQQEDSAVYLCASSLFSGLNEKLFFGSGTQLSVL.

The CDR3 spells CASSLAGGRWNTGELFF. The CDR3 nucleotides are TGTGCCAGCAGCTTAGCGGGGGGGCGCTGGAACACCGGGGAGCTGTTTTTT. This chain joins TRBV7-2 and TRBJ2-2; D possibly corresponds to TRBD2 (7 bases). The CDR3 extends over 17 amino acids. Deletions cut 0 bases from V and 1 base from J, with 12 bases between. The germline CDR1 and CDR2 sequences are SGHTA and FQGNSA.